Shown below are 27 T cell receptor beta chains from a single sample sequenced in a study of blood T cells in healthy people across ages. A second PCR of 7 to 11 cycles used a sample-barcoded 5' primer and a J-beta primer mix. Using its own MiXCR run on the 5' RACE reads, TCRdb lists one record per CDR3 protein. The repertoire includes about 680,000 distinct CDR3 sequences, about half of them detected once, and 30% to 40% sits in the top ten. Sequencing was done on a sample of blood. These receptors were obtained from a woman aged 55-69 years in good health.

There are a few counts of this clonotype. The genes are TRBV24-1 and TRBJ2-7; D may be TRBD1 (6 bases). Trimming removed 3 bases at V and 2 bases at J, with 10 bases between. Per the germline V gene, CDR1 is KGHDR and CDR2 is SFDVKD. The CDR3 is 14 residues long. DNA for the CDR3: TGTGCCACCAGTGATCCGGGACAACCCTACGAGCAGTACTTC. Residues: CATSDPGQPYEQYF.

The chain has TRBV29-1 and TRBJ2-1; the match to TRBD2 covers 11 bases. V trimming: 3 bases; J trimming: 6 bases; junction bases outside the gene matches: 10. The CDR3 extends over 16 amino acids. Germline V gene lookup returns CDR1 SQVTM and CDR2 ANQGSEA. The CDR3 region is CSVDSSGTSGGNEQFF. CDR3 nucleotide sequence: TGCAGCGTTGACTCTTCCGGGACTAGCGGTGGCAATGAGCAGTTCTTC.

The chain carries TRBV6-2 or TRBV6-3 and TRBJ2-7; D is unclear. The V gene lost 7 bases and the J gene lost 4 bases, with 14 bases spanning the gap. Germline V CDR1 and CDR2: MNHEY, SVGEGT. The CDR3 has 13 amino acids. As DNA, the CDR3 is TGTGCCAGCACCAGATCCCCATATTACGAGCAGTACTTC. It translates to CASTRSPYYEQYF.

The chain combines TRBV6-1 with TRBJ2-5, with 8 bases that match TRBD2. The J call is uncertain, as TRBJ2-7 better fits the DNA end. Germline CDR1 reads MNHNS; CDR2 reads SASEGT. CDR3 length equals 13 residues. The CDR3 coding sequence is TGTGCCACCAGGAATTTAGCGGGACTCGAGCAGTACTTC. Translating it yields CATRNLAGLEQYF.

This chain links TRBV24-1 with TRBJ2-1; 12 bases map to TRBD2. V shed 6 bases and J 7 bases; nucleotides not matched to a gene: 6. The germline V gene encodes CDR1 KGHDR and CDR2 SFDVKD. The CDR3 spans 15 residues. CDR3 residues: CATSPHTSGRNEQFF. Here the CDR3 DNA reads TGTGCCACCAGTCCTCACACTAGCGGGAGGAATGAGCAGTTCTTC.

This clonotype was seen a handful of times. The chain is built from TRBV28 and TRBJ2-4, with TRBD1 as a possible D gene (6 bases). Trimming cost V 2 bases and J 6 bases, with 11 bases left between them. The CDR3 contains 14 residues. Germline lookup yields CDR1 MDHEN and CDR2 SYDVKM. For the CDR3, the DNA is TGTGCCAGCAGTTTAGCAGGGGCTGGAAACATTCAGTACTTC. This translates into CASSLAGAGNIQYF.

The rearrangement links TRBV6-1 to TRBJ2-1; a weak D match, TRBD1 (5 bases). Trimming cost V 7 bases and J 3 bases, with 7 bases left between them. The V gene's germline CDR1 is MNHNS and CDR2 SASEGT. This CDR3 has 12 residues. The chain's CDR3 is CASNQGYNEQFF. CDR3 nucleotides: TGTGCCAGCAATCAGGGCTACAATGAGCAGTTCTTC.

The CDR3 DNA reads TGCAGTGCTATAGGCTACCGGCCATTTCGGGCCGACGAGCAGTACTTC. This sequence encodes CSAIGYRPFRADEQYF. This chain uses TRBV20-1 with TRBJ2-7, with D uncertain. Germline V lookup: CDR1 DFQATT, CDR2 SNEGSKA (reference sequence). The CDR3 extends over 16 amino acids. V lost 4 bases and J lost 5, with 24 bases in between.

This chain connects TRBV6-5 to TRBJ2-3, with TRBD1 matching 8 bases. The CDR3 has 16 residues. V shed 0 bases, J shed 1 base, and the junction held 3 bases outside the gene matches. The V gene's germline CDR1 is MNHEY and CDR2 SVGAGI. The CDR3 DNA reads TGTGCCAGCAGTTACTCCGGACAGGGACGCACAGATACGCAGTATTTT. This codes for CASSYSGQGRTDTQYF.

This chain uses TRBV5-1 with TRBJ2-5, with 7 bases matching TRBD2. CDR1 and CDR2 (germline): SGHRS, YFSETQ. V trimming: 5 bases; J trimming: 5 bases; junction bases outside the gene matches: 6. This CDR3 has 13 residues. The CDR3: CASRRTRGETQYF. CDR3 sequence (DNA): TGCGCCAGCAGAAGGACTAGGGGTGAGACCCAGTACTTC.

The rearrangement links TRBV7-9 to TRBJ1-1, with 10 bases lining up with TRBD1. The germline V gene encodes CDR1 SEHNR and CDR2 FQNEAQ (reference sequence). This CDR3 has 15 residues. V trimming: 5 bases; J trimming: 2 bases; junction bases outside the gene matches: 5. The CDR3 protein is CASSMGQGSNTEAFF. As DNA, the CDR3 is TGTGCCAGCAGCATGGGACAGGGGAGCAACACTGAAGCTTTCTTT.

This clonotype was counted between two and nine times. This rearrangement joins TRBV4-3 to TRBJ2-3; 9 bases agree with TRBD2. J lost 0 bases, V lost 2 bases, and 12 bases had no gene match. This CDR3 spans 19 amino acids. From germline, CDR1 is LGHNA and CDR2 YSLEER. DNA for the CDR3: TGCGCCAGCAGCCAAAACCTTGGGGGAGCGGGAGGAAGCACAGATACGCAGTATTTT. It yields the protein CASSQNLGGAGGSTDTQYF.

This clonotype was seen repeatedly, ten times or more. The chain links TRBV11-2 to TRBJ2-7; 12 bases fit TRBD2. J was trimmed by 3 bases and V by 5 bases; bases with no gene match: 11. Germline CDR1 and CDR2: SGHAT and FQNNGV. There are 17 residues in the CDR3. CDR3 sequence (DNA): TGTGCCAGCAGCCCGACTAGCGGGAGCCCTCGGATCTACGAGCAGTACTTC. Translating gives CASSPTSGSPRIYEQYF.

The chain recombines TRBV12-3 or TRBV12-4 with TRBJ2-5; TRBD2 agrees at 10 bases. V gave up 1 base and J gave up 5 bases; unmatched junction bases: 7. The CDR3 has 16 amino acids. The CDR3 region is CASSLGLAGDPETQYF. The CDR3 DNA reads as TGTGCCAGCAGTTTAGGGCTAGCGGGAGATCCGGAGACCCAGTACTTC.

This clonotype was detected ten times or more. The CDR3 sequence: CATSDTGTSGRVDEQFF. The CDR3 bases are TGTGCCACCAGTGATACTGGGACTAGCGGGAGGGTCGATGAGCAGTTCTTC. The V and J genes are TRBV24-1 and TRBJ2-1, with 16 bases identical to TRBD2. CDR1 is KGHDR, CDR2 SFDVKD, per germline. The CDR3 covers 17 residues. Trimming took 3 bases from V and 8 from J; bases not matched to a gene: 6.

For this clonotype: Germline is not matched at one junction end, which may reflect a read error. This chain links TRBV7-2 with TRBJ1-2, with unresolved D. Germline CDR1 is SGHTA and CDR2 is FQGNSA. CDR3 length: 13 amino acids. In DNA form, the CDR3 reads TGTGCCAGCAGCTTAACAGAAAACTATGACTACACCTTC. Its translation is CASSLTENYDYTF.

This clonotype turned up a few times. The V and J genes are TRBV29-1 and TRBJ2-7; possibly TRBD2 for D (5 bases). V was clipped by 2 bases and J by 10 bases, with 24 bases between them. The CDR3 runs 15 residues. Per germline, CDR1 SQVTM and CDR2 ANQGSEA. CDR3 sequence reads: CSVETLVRVVVPQYF. CDR3 DNA: TGCAGCGTTGAAACCTTAGTGCGGGTAGTGGTGCCCCAGTACTTC.

The V gene is TRBV6-2 or TRBV6-3, the J gene TRBJ2-7; D is possibly TRBD2 (6 bases). Germline values: CDR1 MNHEY, CDR2 SVGEGT. The CDR3 consists of 17 residues. Between the trimmed V and J ends, which lost 0 bases and 7 bases, there was a span of 22 bases. The CDR3 nucleotides are TGTGCCAGCAGTTACTCCGGGACTGGTCGGGCTTACAATGAGCAGTACTTC. As protein: CASSYSGTGRAYNEQYF.

V gene TRBV2 combines with J gene TRBJ2-3; D gene uncertain. V lost 2 bases to trimming and J lost 6 bases, with 6 bases between them. The germline gives CDR1 SNHLY, CDR2 FYNNEI. The CDR3 runs 12 residues. CDR3 coding DNA: TGTGCCAGCAGTGAAATGGCGGATACGCAGTATTTT. This codes for CASSEMADTQYF.

The chain is built from TRBV5-1 and TRBJ2-1; possible D gene TRBD2, 6 bases. This CDR3 has 15 amino acids. Trimming pared 0 bases from V and 3 bases from J, leaving 10 bases between. The V gene's germline CDR1 is SGHRS and CDR2 YFSETQ. CDR3 region: CASSLGDSYYNEQFF. The CDR3 nucleotides read TGCGCCAGCAGCTTGGGGGACTCTTACTACAATGAGCAGTTCTTC.

The CDR3 reads CASSLLSGSFLALSEQYF. DNA of the CDR3: TGCGCCAGCAGCTTGCTAAGCGGGAGTTTCTTGGCGTTGAGCGAGCAGTACTTC. The chain has TRBV5-1 and TRBJ2-7, with 8 nucleotides matching TRBD2. The CDR3 has 18 residues. The J segment lost 6 bases and the V segment lost 1 base, leaving 18 bases of the junction unmatched. The germline CDR1 and CDR2 sequences are SGHRS and YFSETQ.

V and J are TRBV7-4 and TRBJ2-5, with 7 positions matching TRBD1. The CDR3 runs to 14 residues. The J segment lost 2 bases and the V segment lost 3 bases, leaving 3 bases of the junction unmatched. Per germline, CDR1 SGHVT and CDR2 SQSDAQ. This CDR3 is CASSLGTEQETQYF. The DNA for the CDR3 is TGTGCCAGCAGCTTGGGGACAGAACAAGAGACCCAGTACTTC.

CDR3 residues: CASSLAGLAREQFF. In DNA form, the CDR3 reads TGTGCCAGCAGCTTAGCGGGACTAGCGCGGGAGCAGTTCTTC. The chain has TRBV11-2 and TRBJ2-1, with 10 bases fitting TRBD2. The CDR3 totals 14 residues. Germline V CDR1 and CDR2: SGHAT, FQNNGV. J gave up 10 bases and V 1 base, and 4 bases lay outside the gene matches.

The V and J genes are TRBV6-6 and TRBJ2-4, with no clear D. The CDR3 consists of 11 residues. Germline V gene data show CDR1 as MNHNY and CDR2 as SVGAGI (reference sequence). V was cut by 6 bases and J by 13 bases, with 13 bases left in between. CDR3 nucleotides: TGTGCCAGCAGATTAAGCTCGGCCCAGTACTTC. It translates to CASRLSSAQYF.

The chain couples TRBV7-3 to TRBJ2-1; D uncertain. Germline V CDR1 and CDR2: SGHTA, FQGTGA. V was clipped by 5 bases and J by 7 bases, with 21 bases between them. The CDR3 runs to 16 residues. The CDR3 loop is CASSTFNSLGVNEQFF. The CDR3 DNA sequence: TGTGCCAGCAGCACATTTAATAGTTTAGGAGTGAATGAGCAGTTCTTC.

The V gene is TRBV20-1, the J gene TRBJ2-2; D is perhaps TRBD1 or TRBD2 (5 bases each). The CDR3 consists of 13 residues. Germline V gives CDR1 DFQATT, CDR2 SNEGSKA (reference sequence). V lost 3 bases and J 4 bases, leaving 9 bases between the germline ends. For the CDR3, the DNA is TGCAGTGCTAGTGGGGCGGGCACCGGGGAGCTGTTTTTT. This gives the protein CSASGAGTGELFF.

The chain joins TRBV5-1 to TRBJ2-7, with 11 bases aligning to TRBD2. The V gene's germline CDR1 is SGHRS and CDR2 YFSETQ. The CDR3 loop spans 14 amino acids. V was clipped by 6 bases and J by 5 bases; unmatched bases: 7. CDR3 DNA sequence: TGCGCCAGCAATCCCACTAGCGGGAGCCACGAGCAGTACTTC. It specifies CASNPTSGSHEQYF.